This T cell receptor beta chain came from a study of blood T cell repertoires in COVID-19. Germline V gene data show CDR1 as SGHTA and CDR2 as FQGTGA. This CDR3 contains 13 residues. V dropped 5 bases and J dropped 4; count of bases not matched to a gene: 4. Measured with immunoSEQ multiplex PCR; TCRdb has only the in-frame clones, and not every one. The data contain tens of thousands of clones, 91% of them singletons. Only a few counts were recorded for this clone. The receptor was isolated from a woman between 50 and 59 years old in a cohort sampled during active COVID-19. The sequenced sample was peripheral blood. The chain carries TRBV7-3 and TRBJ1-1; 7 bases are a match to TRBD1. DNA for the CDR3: TGTGCCAGCAGCCTTACAGGGGCCACTGAAGCTTTCTTT. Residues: CASSLTGATEAFF.